This TCR beta chain was identified in a study of cytomegalovirus exposure and HLA in healthy donors. Study conclusions and caveats: A few chains linked to CMV were shown in vitro to be specific for CMV antigens. Rarity characterized most TCR sequences, yet some public TCRs appeared in many donors.

Separate from the approximately 700-subject first cohort was the approximately 110-subject validation cohort, to which the donors belonged. Trimming left V 3 bases short and J 4 bases short, with 18 bases between. The CDR3 is 16 amino acids. The germline V gene has CDR1 KGHSH and CDR2 LQKENI. The repertoire was sequenced with immunoSEQ multiplex PCR; TCRdb's copy has only in-frame clones and lacks some. The data hold more than 95,000 clones, with about 87% observed a single time. This clone is a singleton in its sample. Its antigen is unknown. V gene TRBV18 combines with J gene TRBJ1-1; the D is unclear. The sequence was obtained from a woman aged 18-30 years in good health and CMV-seronegative. Material: PBMCs. The CDR3 sequence is CASSPQTAAGSTEAFF. The CDR3, as DNA: TGTGCCAGCTCACCCCAAACAGCCGCCGGTTCCACTGAAGCTTTCTTT.